The source of this TCR beta chain is a study of T cells in Graves' hyperthyroidism and ophthalmopathy. There are a few counts of this clonotype. Amplification of TCR beta CDR3 regions used RNA as the template. When the TCR CDR3 underwent first-round RT-PCR, the HTBI primer set was used. TCRdb called the multiplex PCR reads again in MiXCR, with one record for every CDR3 protein. Here the sample spans 600,000 to 700,000 distinct CDR3 sequences, under 15% being singletons. Clinical symptoms, serum thyroxine, TRAb, thyroid ultrasound and orbital computed tomography established diagnosis. V was trimmed by 1 base and J by 0 bases, leaving 12 bases between them. The germline V gene has CDR1 MGHRA and CDR2 YSYEKL. The CDR3 sequence is 17 residues long.

The rearrangement uses TRBV4-1 and TRBJ2-2; possibly TRBD1 for D (6 bases). The clonotype comes from a woman between 40 and 55 years old with Graves' ophthalmopathy. The sample consisted of blood. DNA of the CDR3: TGCGCCAGCAGCCAAGGTACGGACAGACCGAACACCGGGGAGCTGTTTTTT. This encodes CASSQGTDRPNTGELFF.